This is a list of T cell receptor beta chains from one sample in a study of blood T cell repertoires in COVID-19. Assay used: immunoSEQ multiplex PCR; TCRdb lists only in-frame clones, some missing. The sample includes approximately 200,000 clones, about four fifths of them seen just once. The sample comprised PBMCs or T cells enriched from blood (not recorded which). Receptors originate from a man in his forties who had recovered from COVID-19. CDR3s include the opening cysteine and the closing phenylalanine or tryptophan. A D gene is named only where the DNA matches it firmly. Where a row states a size, it is once, few, many or the class of an expanded clone; other rows omit it.

J gene | CDR3 length | V gene | clone size | D gene | CDR3 protein | CDR3 DNA
TRBJ1-5 | 13 | TRBV4-1 | - | - | CASSRFGSQPQHF | TGCGCCAGCAGCCGCTTCGGGTCGCAGCCCCAGCATTTT
TRBJ1-1 | 15 | TRBV10-3 | few | - | CAISDPGVENTEAFF | TGTGCCATCAGTGACCCCGGGGTCGAAAACACTGAAGCTTTCTTT
TRBJ2-1 | 12 | TRBV4-1 | - | - | CASSPQGYEQFF | TGCGCCAGCAGCCCGCAGGGTTATGAGCAGTTCTTC
TRBJ1-2 | 13 | TRBV28 | - | TRBD1 | CASSRTGGSGYTF | TGTGCCAGCAGTCGGACAGGGGGCAGCGGCTACACCTTC
TRBJ1-6 | 14 | TRBV7-2 | - | TRBD1 | CASSATTGSSTLHF | TGTGCCAGCAGCGCAACGACAGGGTCATCAACCCTCCACTTT
TRBJ1-2 | 13 | TRBV5-1 | - | TRBD1 | CASSLLGQTVYTF | TGCGCCAGCAGCTTACTGGGACAGACGGTTTACACCTTC
TRBJ1-5 | 16 | TRBV6-6 | - | - | CASTGTGQSSNQPQHF | TGTGCCAGCACTGGTACTGGACAGTCAAGCAATCAGCCCCAGCATTTT
TRBJ2-7 | 13 | TRBV28 | few | - | CASHDRLTYEQYF | TGTGCCAGCCACGATAGACTGACCTACGAGCAGTACTTC
TRBJ1-4 | 15 | TRBV4-1 | - | - | CASSQDLRVWEKLFF | TGCGCCAGCAGCCAAGATTTACGGGTTTGGGAAAAACTGTTTTTT
TRBJ1-4 | 17 | TRBV4-2 | - | TRBD1 | CASSQETTGGLNEKLFF | TGTGCCAGCAGCCAAGAGACAACAGGGGGCCTTAATGAAAAACTGTTTTTT
TRBJ1-1 | 17 | TRBV13 | - | - | CASSLGLSVPGATEAFF | TGTGCCAGCAGCTTAGGCCTATCGGTCCCAGGGGCCACTGAAGCTTTCTTT
TRBJ1-6 | 14 | TRBV28 | - | - | CASLAGSYNSPLHF | TGTGCCAGCCTCGCGGGCTCCTATAATTCACCCCTCCACTTT
TRBJ2-2 | 15 | TRBV5-4 | - | TRBD1 | CASSWDRVNTGELFF | TGTGCCAGCAGCTGGGACAGGGTGAACACCGGGGAGCTGTTTTTT
TRBJ1-1 | 16 | TRBV5-4 | - | TRBD1 | CASSLGQGSGNTEAFF | TGTGCCAGCAGCCTAGGACAGGGATCGGGCAACACTGAAGCTTTCTTT
TRBJ1-2 | 11 | TRBV5-8 | once | - | CVSTAGYGYTF | TGTGTCAGTACGGCGGGCTATGGCTACACCTTC
TRBJ1-1 | 14 | TRBV6-5 | few | TRBD1 | CATLTGDLNTEAFF | TGTGCCACCCTTACAGGGGACCTGAACACTGAAGCTTTCTTT
TRBJ2-7 | 14 | TRBV2 | - | TRBD1 | CASRKGTGAYEQYF | TGTGCCAGCAGAAAAGGGACAGGGGCCTACGAGCAGTACTTC
TRBJ1-2 | 17 | TRBV27 | - | TRBD1 | CASSPPGQEFLNYGYTF | TGTGCCAGCAGTCCCCCGGGACAGGAGTTCCTTAACTATGGCTACACCTTC
TRBJ2-3 | 14 | TRBV2 | few | TRBD1 | CASRWTGGEDTQYF | TGTGCCAGCAGATGGACAGGGGGCGAAGATACGCAGTATTTT
TRBJ2-2 | 19 | TRBV5-1 | - | TRBD2 | CASSTGLAGGYANTGELFF | TGCGCCAGCAGCACCGGACTAGCGGGGGGGTACGCGAACACCGGGGAGCTGTTTTTT
TRBJ1-5 | 17 | TRBV19 | - | TRBD1 | CASSGTGASYSNQPQHF | TGTGCCAGCTCCGGGACAGGGGCCAGTTATAGCAATCAGCCCCAGCATTTT
TRBJ1-4 | 12 | TRBV11-2 | - | - | CASSRGEAGLFF | TGTGCCAGCAGCCGAGGGGAGGCAGGACTGTTTTTT
TRBJ1-2 | 14 | TRBV5-6 | - | - | CASARWGLGYGYTF | TGTGCCAGCGCCCGATGGGGACTGGGCTATGGCTACACCTTC
TRBJ1-1 | 14 | TRBV18 | - | - | CASSPERVGTEAFF | TGTGCCAGCTCACCGGAGAGGGTAGGAACTGAAGCTTTCTTT
TRBJ1-1 | 15 | TRBV5-1 | - | TRBD1 | CASSLGDRGFAEAFF | TGCGCCAGCAGCTTGGGGGACAGGGGTTTTGCTGAAGCTTTCTTT
TRBJ2-3 | 15 | TRBV9 | - | - | CASSTVLGSGDTQYF | TGTGCCAGCAGCACTGTGCTTGGCAGCGGCGATACGCAGTATTTT
TRBJ1-2 | 14 | TRBV18 | - | - | CASSPDGTGYGYTF | TGTGCCAGCTCACCAGACGGCACAGGCTATGGCTACACCTTC
TRBJ1-1 | 12 | TRBV5-1 | - | - | CASSLPPAEAFF | TGCGCCAGCAGCTTGCCCCCGGCTGAAGCTTTCTTT
TRBJ1-2 | 15 | TRBV7-2 | - | TRBD1 | CASSLSGTGIYGYTF | TGTGCCAGCAGCTTGTCCGGGACAGGGATCTATGGCTACACCTTC
TRBJ1-6 | 13 | TRBV2 | - | TRBD1 | CASQGQPNSPLHF | TGTGCCAGCCAGGGACAGCCGAATTCACCCCTCCACTTT
TRBJ1-5 | 13 | TRBV6-4 | few | - | CASSEHINQPQHF | TGTGCCAGCAGTGAGCACATTAATCAGCCCCAGCATTTT
TRBJ1-2 | 15 | TRBV6-1 | once | - | CASSDHQQGFYGYTF | TGTGCCAGCAGTGACCATCAACAGGGCTTCTATGGCTACACCTTC
TRBJ2-1 | 15 | TRBV18 | - | TRBD2 | CASSPRLAGHNEQFF | TGTGCCAGCTCACCGCGGCTAGCGGGGCACAATGAGCAGTTCTTC
TRBJ1-6 | 19 | TRBV6-2/TRBV6-3 | - | - | CASSYSMATTVSYNSPLHF | TGTGCCAGCAGTTACTCGATGGCGACAACCGTCTCCTATAATTCACCCCTCCACTTT
TRBJ2-7 | 15 | TRBV5-4 | - | TRBD1 | CASSRGQGTFHEQYF | TGTGCCAGCAGCCGGGGACAGGGAACTTTCCACGAGCAGTACTTC
TRBJ1-3 | 13 | TRBV6-1 | - | - | CASSEGAQGTIYF | TGTGCCAGCAGTGAAGGGGCGCAGGGTACCATATATTTT
TRBJ1-5 | 15 | TRBV6-1 | few | - | CASSDTDRVHQPQHF | TGTGCCAGCAGTGATACCGACAGAGTCCATCAGCCCCAGCATTTT
TRBJ1-6 | 14 | TRBV5-1 | - | TRBD1 | CASSLGDRAMTLHF | TGCGCCAGCAGCTTGGGGGACAGGGCAATGACCCTCCACTTT
TRBJ1-1 | 13 | TRBV6-6 | - | - | CASSYRQDSEAFF | TGTGCCAGCAGTTACCGGCAGGACAGCGAAGCTTTCTTT
TRBJ1-2 | 14 | TRBV6-4 | once | TRBD1 | CASSDNGQGEGYTF | TGTGCCAGCAGTGATAATGGGCAGGGGGAAGGCTACACCTTC
TRBJ2-5 | 14 | TRBV9 | - | - | CASSVAGGGETQYF | TGTGCCAGCAGCGTAGCAGGCGGAGGGGAGACCCAGTACTTC
TRBJ1-6 | 14 | TRBV3-1/TRBV3-2 | once | - | CASSPKSGYSPLHF | TGTGCCAGCAGCCCCAAGTCCGGGTATTCACCCCTCCACTTT